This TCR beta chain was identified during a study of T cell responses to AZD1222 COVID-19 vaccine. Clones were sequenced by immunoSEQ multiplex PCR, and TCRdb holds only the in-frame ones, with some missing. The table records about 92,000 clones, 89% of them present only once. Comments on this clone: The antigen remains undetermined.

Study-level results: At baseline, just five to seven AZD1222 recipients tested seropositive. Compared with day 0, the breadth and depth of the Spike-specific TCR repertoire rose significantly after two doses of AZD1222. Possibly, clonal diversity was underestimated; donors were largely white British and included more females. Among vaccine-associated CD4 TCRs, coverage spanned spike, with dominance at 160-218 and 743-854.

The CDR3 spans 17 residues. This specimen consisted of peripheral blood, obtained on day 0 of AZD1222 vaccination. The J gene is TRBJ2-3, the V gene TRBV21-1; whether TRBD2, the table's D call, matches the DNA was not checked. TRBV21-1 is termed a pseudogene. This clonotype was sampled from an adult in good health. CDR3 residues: CASSKGYLAGDTDTQYF. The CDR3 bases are TGTGCCAGCAGCAAAGGGTACCTAGCGGGGGACACAGATACGCAGTATTTT.